A selection of T cell receptor beta chains follows, all from one sample in a study of blood T cells in healthy people across ages. One entry per CDR3 protein results from TCRdb running MiXCR on the 5' RACE reads. This table has just under 900,000 distinct CDR3 sequences, under 30% appearing once. Input material: blood. The source of these receptors is a woman older than 75 in good health. Each CDR3 is given with its conserved first and last residue. Fields, in order: clone size, D gene, J gene, V gene, CDR3 protein, CDR3 DNA. D genes are given only for firm matches. For some rows the clone size is stated as once, few or many, or as a class when expanded; others skip it.

clone size: -
D gene: TRBD1
J gene: TRBJ1-4
V gene: TRBV7-2
CDR3 protein: CASSNQGGSNEKLFF
CDR3 DNA: TGTGCCAGCAGCAACCAGGGGGGTTCTAATGAAAAACTGTTTTTT

clone size: -
D gene: -
J gene: TRBJ2-1
V gene: TRBV12-3/TRBV12-4
CDR3 protein: CASSSLRRPREGVYNEQFF
CDR3 DNA: TGTGCCAGCAGCTCCCTCCGACGACCCAGGGAGGGGGTTTACAATGAGCAGTTCTTC

clone size: once
D gene: TRBD1
J gene: TRBJ2-1
V gene: TRBV20-1
CDR3 protein: CSARPGTDQETQFF
CDR3 DNA: TGCAGTGCTAGGCCGGGGACAGACCAAGAGACCCAGTTCTTC

clone size: -
D gene: -
J gene: TRBJ1-5
V gene: TRBV7-6
CDR3 protein: CASSLKPAHGNQPQHF
CDR3 DNA: TGTGCCAGCAGCTTAAAGCCGGCACATGGCAATCAGCCCCAGCATTTT

clone size: many
D gene: -
J gene: TRBJ1-2
V gene: TRBV20-1
CDR3 protein: CSAAPGGNYGYTF
CDR3 DNA: TGCAGTGCGGCACCCGGGGGGAACTATGGCTACACCTTC

clone size: many
D gene: -
J gene: TRBJ1-2
V gene: TRBV7-2
CDR3 protein: CASRPREANYGYTF
CDR3 DNA: TGTGCCAGCAGGCCTCGGGAAGCTAACTATGGCTACACCTTC

clone size: many
D gene: -
J gene: TRBJ2-5
V gene: TRBV12-3/TRBV12-4
CDR3 protein: CASSPQGGAYETQYF
CDR3 DNA: TGTGCCAGCAGTCCCCAGGGCGGGGCTTATGAGACCCAGTACTTC

clone size: many
D gene: TRBD2
J gene: TRBJ2-1
V gene: TRBV20-1
CDR3 protein: CSARDGRGGYNEQFF
CDR3 DNA: TGCAGTGCTAGAGATGGGCGCGGGGGGTACAATGAGCAGTTCTTC

clone size: few
D gene: -
J gene: TRBJ2-6
V gene: TRBV2
CDR3 protein: CASTNSGANVLTF
CDR3 DNA: TGTGCCAGCACTAACTCTGGGGCCAACGTCCTGACTTTC

clone size: few
D gene: -
J gene: TRBJ2-1
V gene: TRBV28
CDR3 protein: CASSLFSWEQFF
CDR3 DNA: TGTGCCAGCAGTTTATTTTCCTGGGAGCAGTTCTTC

clone size: many
D gene: -
J gene: TRBJ2-3
V gene: TRBV7-2
CDR3 protein: CASSLVPQGGRTDTQYF
CDR3 DNA: TGTGCCAGCAGCTTAGTGCCACAGGGGGGGCGCACAGATACGCAGTATTTT

clone size: -
D gene: -
J gene: TRBJ1-5
V gene: TRBV2
CDR3 protein: CASSRGTNSNQPQHF
CDR3 DNA: TGTGCCAGCTCGAGGGGCACTAATAGCAATCAGCCCCAGCATTTT

clone size: few
D gene: -
J gene: TRBJ1-2
V gene: TRBV2
CDR3 protein: CASSAAGSYGYTF
CDR3 DNA: TGTGCCAGCAGTGCGGCGGGAAGCTATGGCTACACCTTC

clone size: few
D gene: -
J gene: TRBJ2-1
V gene: TRBV6-6
CDR3 protein: CASSKSGGGPNEQFF
CDR3 DNA: TGTGCCAGCAGCAAAAGTGGGGGGGGCCCGAATGAGCAGTTCTTC

clone size: -
D gene: -
J gene: TRBJ1-2
V gene: TRBV19
CDR3 protein: CASSADRAANYGYTF
CDR3 DNA: TGTGCCAGTAGTGCAGACCGGGCCGCTAACTATGGCTACACCTTC

clone size: -
D gene: TRBD2
J gene: TRBJ2-1
V gene: TRBV18
CDR3 protein: CASSPGRTTYNEQFF
CDR3 DNA: TGTGCCAGCTCACCCGGGAGGACCACCTACAATGAGCAGTTCTTC

clone size: -
D gene: TRBD2
J gene: TRBJ2-5
V gene: TRBV7-2
CDR3 protein: CASSLFWRGGEETQYF
CDR3 DNA: TGTGCCAGCAGCTTATTCTGGCGGGGGGGGGAAGAGACCCAGTACTTC

clone size: -
D gene: -
J gene: TRBJ1-5
V gene: TRBV3-1
CDR3 protein: CASSSGQFGSNQPQHF
CDR3 DNA: TGTGCCAGCAGCTCCGGACAGTTTGGGTCCAATCAGCCCCAGCATTTT

clone size: many
D gene: -
J gene: TRBJ2-5
V gene: TRBV4-1
CDR3 protein: CASSYQGYQETQYF
CDR3 DNA: TGCGCCAGCAGTTACCAGGGTTACCAAGAGACCCAGTACTTC

clone size: many
D gene: TRBD1
J gene: TRBJ2-6
V gene: TRBV5-6
CDR3 protein: CASSHNRGANSGANVLTF
CDR3 DNA: TGTGCCAGCAGCCATAACAGGGGGGCTAACTCTGGGGCCAACGTCCTGACTTTC

clone size: few
D gene: -
J gene: TRBJ1-3
V gene: TRBV12-3/TRBV12-4
CDR3 protein: CASSGDGKENTIYF
CDR3 DNA: TGTGCCAGCAGTGGGGACGGTAAAGAAAACACCATATATTTT

clone size: -
D gene: TRBD1
J gene: TRBJ2-3
V gene: TRBV5-1
CDR3 protein: CASSLRDSGNADTQYF
CDR3 DNA: TGCGCCAGCAGCCTAAGGGACAGCGGTAATGCAGATACGCAGTATTTT

clone size: many
D gene: TRBD2
J gene: TRBJ2-7
V gene: TRBV6-2/TRBV6-3
CDR3 protein: CATQRGVTSYEQYF
CDR3 DNA: TGTGCCACCCAGCGGGGGGTCACCTCCTACGAGCAGTACTTC

clone size: many
D gene: TRBD2
J gene: TRBJ2-1
V gene: TRBV7-2
CDR3 protein: CASTPLAGAYNEQFF
CDR3 DNA: TGTGCCAGCACCCCACTAGCGGGGGCGTACAATGAGCAGTTCTTC

clone size: few
D gene: TRBD1
J gene: TRBJ1-1
V gene: TRBV7-2
CDR3 protein: CASSLAWDRLNTEAFF
CDR3 DNA: TGTGCCAGCAGCTTAGCCTGGGACAGATTGAACACTGAAGCTTTCTTT

clone size: many
D gene: TRBD2
J gene: TRBJ2-5
V gene: TRBV2
CDR3 protein: CASSGYEGTSQGGTQYF
CDR3 DNA: TGTGCCAGCAGTGGATACGAAGGGACTAGCCAGGGAGGGACCCAGTACTTC

clone size: many
D gene: -
J gene: TRBJ2-5
V gene: TRBV3-1
CDR3 protein: CASSQESADQETQYF
CDR3 DNA: TGTGCCAGCAGCCAAGAGTCGGCAGACCAGGAGACCCAGTACTTC

clone size: -
D gene: TRBD1
J gene: TRBJ1-2
V gene: TRBV24-1
CDR3 protein: CATRDRFYGYTF
CDR3 DNA: TGTGCCACCAGGGACAGGTTCTATGGCTACACCTTC

clone size: -
D gene: TRBD2
J gene: TRBJ2-1
V gene: TRBV12-3/TRBV12-4
CDR3 protein: CAISGGGNEQFF
CDR3 DNA: TGTGCCATCAGTGGCGGGGGAAATGAGCAGTTCTTC

clone size: -
D gene: -
J gene: TRBJ1-2
V gene: TRBV20-1
CDR3 protein: CSARDHRGPYGYTF
CDR3 DNA: TGCAGTGCTAGAGATCATAGGGGTCCCTATGGCTACACCTTC

clone size: many
D gene: TRBD1
J gene: TRBJ1-1
V gene: TRBV4-2
CDR3 protein: CASSQPGGLNTEAFF
CDR3 DNA: TGTGCCAGCAGCCAACCAGGGGGATTGAACACTGAAGCTTTCTTT

clone size: few
D gene: TRBD2
J gene: TRBJ2-3
V gene: TRBV24-1
CDR3 protein: CATSGTSGGPDTQYF
CDR3 DNA: TGTGCCACCAGTGGGACTAGCGGGGGCCCAGATACGCAGTATTTT

clone size: many
D gene: TRBD2
J gene: TRBJ2-1
V gene: TRBV2
CDR3 protein: CASSGGSGGYNEQFF
CDR3 DNA: TGTGCCAGCAGTGGTGGTAGCGGGGGGTACAATGAGCAGTTCTTC

clone size: -
D gene: -
J gene: TRBJ2-7
V gene: TRBV12-3/TRBV12-4
CDR3 protein: CASSSQGPSVEQYF
CDR3 DNA: TGTGCCAGCAGTTCGCAAGGTCCTTCTGTCGAGCAGTACTTC

clone size: many
D gene: -
J gene: TRBJ2-1
V gene: TRBV12-3/TRBV12-4
CDR3 protein: CASSLWGVGSYNEQFF
CDR3 DNA: TGTGCCAGCAGTTTATGGGGTGTCGGGTCCTACAATGAGCAGTTCTTC

clone size: -
D gene: -
J gene: TRBJ2-1
V gene: TRBV11-2
CDR3 protein: CASSFQLATKDTQFF
CDR3 DNA: TGTGCCAGCAGCTTCCAACTAGCCACGAAAGATACCCAGTTCTTC

clone size: -
D gene: -
J gene: TRBJ1-5
V gene: TRBV7-8
CDR3 protein: CASSLGGDRRHQPQHF
CDR3 DNA: TGTGCCAGCAGCTTAGGGGGCGACAGGAGACATCAGCCCCAGCATTTT

clone size: many
D gene: -
J gene: TRBJ2-1
V gene: TRBV5-1
CDR3 protein: CASSTGLFSSYNEQFF
CDR3 DNA: TGCGCCAGCAGTACGGGCCTCTTCAGCTCCTACAATGAGCAGTTCTTC

clone size: many
D gene: -
J gene: TRBJ2-5
V gene: TRBV5-6
CDR3 protein: CASSLGHGETQYF
CDR3 DNA: TGTGCCAGCAGCTTGGGACACGGGGAGACCCAGTACTTC

clone size: once
D gene: -
J gene: TRBJ2-5
V gene: TRBV11-2
CDR3 protein: CASSPRGGRLEGYPKETQYF
CDR3 DNA: TGTGCCAGCAGCCCACGAGGTGGGCGGCTGGAAGGGTATCCAAAAGAGACCCAGTACTTC

clone size: -
D gene: -
J gene: TRBJ1-5
V gene: TRBV4-3
CDR3 protein: CASSQDWGNQPQHF
CDR3 DNA: TGCGCCAGCAGCCAAGATTGGGGGAATCAGCCCCAGCATTTT

clone size: many
D gene: -
J gene: TRBJ2-7
V gene: TRBV24-1
CDR3 protein: CATSDPTTGTYEQYF
CDR3 DNA: TGTGCCACCAGTGACCCGACGACAGGAACCTACGAGCAGTACTTC